What follows are 15 T cell receptor beta chains derived from one specimen sequenced in a study of T cell responses to AZD1222 COVID-19 vaccine. The protocol was immunoSEQ multiplex PCR, while the TCRdb copy is restricted to in-frame clones and leaves out a portion. This table has around 120,000 clones, approximately 90% appearing once. Sequencing was performed on peripheral blood, taken 28 days after the second AZD1222 dose. The receptors stem from an adult who received the AZD1222 COVID-19 vaccine.

The rearrangement uses TRBV19 and TRBJ1-4; D is unclear. Deletions cut 1 base from V and 0 bases from J, with 9 bases between. Germline CDR1 and CDR2: LNHDA and SQIVND (reference sequence). The CDR3 totals 16 residues. CDR3 in DNA: TGTGCCAGTAGTATAGGTCTTCCCGCAACTAATGAAAAACTGTTTTTT. Translation: CASSIGLPATNEKLFF. The full variable domain, rest sourced from reference TRBV19 and TRBJ1-4, is DGGITQSPKYLFRKEGQNVTLSCEQNLNHDAMYWYRQDPGQGLRLIYYSQIVNDFQKGDIAEGYSVSREKKESFPLTVTSAQKNPTAFYLCASSIGLPATNEKLFFGSGTQLSVL.

The V and J genes are TRBV6-5 and TRBJ1-5, with 7 nucleotides matching TRBD1. From germline, CDR1 is MNHEY and CDR2 SVGAGI. CDR3 length: 15 residues. V was pared by 5 bases and J by 3 bases, with 7 bases of the junction left unmatched. The CDR3 protein is CASSKHRGPNQPQHF. In nucleotides, the CDR3 is TGTGCCAGCAGTAAGCACAGGGGACCCAATCAGCCCCAGCATTTT.

This clone appeared a few times. The rearrangement uses TRBV29-1 and TRBJ1-4; TRBD1 is a possible D gene (6 bases). The CDR3 totals 13 residues. The germline CDR1 and CDR2 sequences are SQVTM and ANQGSEA. Trimming took 0 bases from V and 5 from J, leaving 7 bases between them. CDR3 sequence: CSVEEGGNEKLFF. The CDR3 DNA reads as TGCAGCGTTGAAGAAGGGGGGAATGAAAAACTGTTTTTT.

The J gene is TRBJ1-5, the V gene TRBV30; possible D gene TRBD1, 5 bases. V lost 0 bases and J 3 bases, leaving 9 bases between the germline ends. This CDR3 comprises 14 residues. Germline CDR1 reads GTSNPN; CDR2 reads SVGIG (reference sequence). The CDR3 protein is CAWSVQGLNQPQHF. CDR3 nucleotide sequence: TGTGCCTGGAGTGTCCAGGGCCTCAATCAGCCCCAGCATTTT.

V usage is TRBV6-2 or TRBV6-3 and J usage is TRBJ2-2; D gene ambiguous. The CDR3 extends over 15 amino acids. V was clipped by 0 bases and J by 2 bases, with 7 bases between them. Germline V lookup: CDR1 MNHEY, CDR2 SVGEGT. CDR3 sequence reads: CASSYSRINTGELFF. CDR3 nucleotide sequence: TGTGCCAGCAGTTACTCCAGGATCAACACCGGGGAGCTGTTTTTT.

This rearrangement joins TRBV11-3 to TRBJ2-3; 14 bases fit TRBD2. The CDR3 spans 16 residues. Per germline, CDR1 SGHNT and CDR2 YENEEA. The ends lost 5 bases at V and 2 bases at J; junction bases unmatched: 3. CDR3 region: CASSLGLAGATDTQYF. In DNA, the CDR3 is TGTGCCAGCAGCCTGGGACTAGCGGGGGCCACAGATACGCAGTATTTT.

V is TRBV25-1 and J is TRBJ1-5; perhaps TRBD1 as D (5 bases). Germline V gives CDR1 MGHDK, CDR2 SYGVNS. Trimming cost V 1 base and J 2 bases, with 12 bases left between them. The CDR3 sequence is 16 residues long. DNA for the CDR3: TGTGCCAGCAGTGAATCGGGCGGGACCGGCAATCAGCCCCAGCATTTT. This gives the protein CASSESGGTGNQPQHF.

The rearrangement links TRBV14 to TRBJ2-7; the D call may be TRBD1 or TRBD2 (5 bases each). Germline V gene data show CDR1 as SGHDN and CDR2 as FVKESK. The V and J ends lost 1 base and 4 bases respectively, with 11 bases between them. CDR3 size: 14 residues. CDR3 sequence (DNA): TGTGCCAGCAGCCAAGTTCTTTGGGGGTACGAGCAGTACTTC. It yields the protein CASSQVLWGYEQYF. Full variable domain (outside the CDR3, taken from reference TRBV14 and TRBJ2-7): EAGVTQFPSHSVIEKGQTVTLRCDPISGHDNLYWYRRVMGKEIKFLLHFVKESKQDESGMPNNRFLAERTGGTYSTLKVQPAELEDSGVYFCASSQVLWGYEQYFGPGTRLTVT.

The chain uses TRBV28 and TRBJ1-1; a possible D gene is TRBD1 (6 bases). Germline assignment: CDR1 MDHEN and CDR2 SYDVKM. The V end was cut by 2 bases, the J end by 7 bases, with 14 bases between. The CDR3 is 14 residues long. The CDR3: CASSLNLGGVEAFF. The CDR3 DNA follows: TGTGCCAGCAGTTTAAACCTCGGGGGCGTTGAAGCTTTCTTT.

J is TRBJ2-3 and V is TRBV9; 12 nucleotides line up with TRBD2. CDR1 and CDR2 (germline): SGDLS, YYNGEE. Unmatched junction bases numbered 5, after V lost 1 base and J lost 2 bases. The CDR3 sequence is 17 residues long. CDR3 DNA: TGTGCCAGCAGCGTAACGACTAGCGGGAGCGTCACAGATACGCAGTATTTT. Its translation: CASSVTTSGSVTDTQYF.

The chain joins TRBV28 to TRBJ2-7; no clear D gene. From germline, CDR1 is MDHEN and CDR2 SYDVKM. Trimming cost V 5 bases and J 4 bases, with 18 bases left between them. The CDR3 totals 15 residues. CDR3: CASSLPLPPFYEQYF. DNA of the CDR3: TGTGCCAGCAGTCTTCCCCTACCCCCCTTTTACGAGCAGTACTTC. Supplemented by reference TRBV28 and TRBJ2-7, the full variable domain reads DVKVTQSSRYLVKRTGEKVFLECVQDMDHENMFWYRQDPGLGLRLIYFSYDVKMKEKGDIPEGYSVSREKKERFSLILESASTNQTSMYLCASSLPLPPFYEQYFGPGTRLTVT.

The chain joins TRBV28 to TRBJ1-6; D remains ambiguous. This CDR3 has 10 residues. V lost 5 bases and J 15 bases, leaving 8 bases between the germline ends. The germline gives CDR1 MDHEN, CDR2 SYDVKM. The CDR3 DNA reads as TGTGCCAGCAGTACAACCGGCCTCCACTTT. Residues: CASSTTGLHF.

The chain carries TRBV23-1 and TRBJ1-6; D perhaps matches TRBD1 (6 bases). TRBV23-1 is noted as an ORF with a role that remains uncertain. V lost 4 bases to trimming and J lost 7 bases, with 20 bases between them. The CDR3 has 17 amino acids. The CDR3 protein is CASSPRSGGNWNSPLHF. The CDR3 DNA reads TGCGCCAGCAGTCCCCGGTCGGGGGGCAACTGGAATTCACCCCTCCACTTT.

As regards this clone: This CDR3 is also generated by other DNA sequences in the sample. This rearrangement joins TRBV30 to TRBJ1-1; D perhaps matches TRBD1 (5 bases). V shed 3 bases and J shed 2 bases, with 7 bases lying between them. The CDR3 length is 12 residues. Per the germline V gene, CDR1 is GTSNPN and CDR2 is SVGIG (reference sequence). The CDR3 nucleotides are TGTGCCTGGAGGCAGGGTAACACTGAAGCTTTCTTT. This sequence encodes CAWRQGNTEAFF.

This clone was seen more than once but under ten times. The rearrangement links TRBV9 to TRBJ1-1; D ambiguous. Per germline, CDR1 SGDLS and CDR2 YYNGEE. V was shortened by 0 bases and J by 3 bases, with 6 bases between the two germline ends. The length of the CDR3 is 13 residues. The CDR3 region is CASSVAGDTEAFF. For the CDR3, the DNA is TGTGCCAGCAGCGTAGCCGGGGACACTGAAGCTTTCTTT.